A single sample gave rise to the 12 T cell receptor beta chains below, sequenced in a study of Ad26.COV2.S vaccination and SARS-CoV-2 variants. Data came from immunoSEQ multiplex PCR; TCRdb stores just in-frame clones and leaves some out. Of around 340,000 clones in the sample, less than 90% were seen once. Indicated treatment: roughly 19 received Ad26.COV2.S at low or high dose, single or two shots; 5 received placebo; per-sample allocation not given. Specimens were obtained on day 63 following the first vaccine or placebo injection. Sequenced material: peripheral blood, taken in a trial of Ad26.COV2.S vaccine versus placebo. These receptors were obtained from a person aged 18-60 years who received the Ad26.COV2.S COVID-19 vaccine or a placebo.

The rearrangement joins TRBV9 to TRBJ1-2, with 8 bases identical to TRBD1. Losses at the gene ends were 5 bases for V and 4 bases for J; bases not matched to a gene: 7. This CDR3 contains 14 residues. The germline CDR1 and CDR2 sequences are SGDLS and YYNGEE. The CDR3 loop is CASSPRGQGYGYTF. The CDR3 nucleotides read TGTGCCAGCAGTCCCAGGGGGCAGGGCTATGGCTACACCTTC.

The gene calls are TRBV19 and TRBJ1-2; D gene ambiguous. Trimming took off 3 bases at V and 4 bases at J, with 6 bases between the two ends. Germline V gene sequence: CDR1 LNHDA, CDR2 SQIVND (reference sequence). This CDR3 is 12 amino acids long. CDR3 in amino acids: CASSMTSYGYTF. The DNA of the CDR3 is TGTGCCAGTAGTATGACGAGCTATGGCTACACCTTC. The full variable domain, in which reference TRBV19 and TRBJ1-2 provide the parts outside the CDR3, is DGGITQSPKYLFRKEGQNVTLSCEQNLNHDAMYWYRQDPGQGLRLIYYSQIVNDFQKGDIAEGYSVSREKKESFPLTVTSAQKNPTAFYLCASSMTSYGYTFGSGTRLTVV.

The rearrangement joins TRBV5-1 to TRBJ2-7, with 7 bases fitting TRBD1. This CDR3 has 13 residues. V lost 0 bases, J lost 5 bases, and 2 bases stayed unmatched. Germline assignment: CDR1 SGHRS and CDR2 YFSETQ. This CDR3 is CASSLAGGNEQYF. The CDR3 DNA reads TGCGCCAGCAGCTTGGCAGGGGGAAACGAGCAGTACTTC.

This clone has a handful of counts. The CDR3 nucleotides read TGTGCCAGCAGTCCCCAGGGACAGGGGAAACGCGAGCAGTACTTC. Protein: CASSPQGQGKREQYF. This chain uses TRBV28 with TRBJ2-7; TRBD1 agrees at 10 bases. This CDR3 is 15 amino acids long. In germline, CDR1 is MDHEN, CDR2 SYDVKM. The J segment lost 6 bases and the V segment lost 5 bases, leaving 10 bases of the junction unmatched.

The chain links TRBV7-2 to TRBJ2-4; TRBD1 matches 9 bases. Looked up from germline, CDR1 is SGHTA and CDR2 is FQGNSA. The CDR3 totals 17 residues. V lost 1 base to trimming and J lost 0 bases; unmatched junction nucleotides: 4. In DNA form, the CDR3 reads TGTGCCAGCAGCTTAGGCTGGGACAGGGTAGCCAAAAACATTCAGTACTTC. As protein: CASSLGWDRVAKNIQYF.

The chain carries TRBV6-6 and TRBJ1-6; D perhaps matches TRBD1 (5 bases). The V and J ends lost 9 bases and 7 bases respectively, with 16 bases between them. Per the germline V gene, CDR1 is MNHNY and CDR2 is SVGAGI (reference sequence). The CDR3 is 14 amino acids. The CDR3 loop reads CASKGPGRNSPLHF. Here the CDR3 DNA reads TGTGCCAGTAAGGGGCCGGGGCGGAATTCACCCCTCCACTTT.

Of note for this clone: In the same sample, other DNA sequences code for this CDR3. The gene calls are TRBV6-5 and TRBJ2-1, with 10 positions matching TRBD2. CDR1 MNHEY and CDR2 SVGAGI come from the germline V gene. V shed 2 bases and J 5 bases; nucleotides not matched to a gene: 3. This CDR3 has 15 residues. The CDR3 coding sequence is TGTGCCAGCAGTTACGGGCTAGCGGGGGACAATGAGCAGTTCTTC. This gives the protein CASSYGLAGDNEQFF.

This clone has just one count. The CDR3 loop reads CASSPPSLEGPGNTIYF. Here the CDR3 DNA reads TGTGCCAGCTCACCACCGTCTCTAGAGGGGCCTGGAAACACCATATATTTT. The chain carries TRBV18 and TRBJ1-3; D is perhaps TRBD1 (5 bases). V was pared by 0 bases and J by 2 bases, with 14 bases between. The germline gives CDR1 KGHSH, CDR2 LQKENI. CDR3 size: 17 residues.

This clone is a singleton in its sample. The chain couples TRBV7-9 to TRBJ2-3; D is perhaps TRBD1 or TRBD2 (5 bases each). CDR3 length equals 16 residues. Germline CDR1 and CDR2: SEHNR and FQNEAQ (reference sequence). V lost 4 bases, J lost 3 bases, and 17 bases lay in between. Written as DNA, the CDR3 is TGTGCCAGCAGCTCCCGGGACCAAACTGGGACAGATACGCAGTATTTT. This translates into CASSSRDQTGTDTQYF. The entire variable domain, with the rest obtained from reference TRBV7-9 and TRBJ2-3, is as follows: DTGVSQNPRHKITKRGQNVTFRCDPISEHNRLYWYRQTLGQGPEFLTYFQNEAQLEKSRLLSDRFSAERPKGSFSTLEIQRTEQGDSAMYLCASSSRDQTGTDTQYFGPGTRLTVL.

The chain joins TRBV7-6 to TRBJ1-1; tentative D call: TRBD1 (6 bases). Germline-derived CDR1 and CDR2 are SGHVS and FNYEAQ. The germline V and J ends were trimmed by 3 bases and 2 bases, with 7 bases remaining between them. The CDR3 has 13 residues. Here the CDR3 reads CASSLDSNTEAFF. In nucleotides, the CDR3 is TGTGCCAGCAGCTTGGACAGTAACACTGAAGCTTTCTTT.

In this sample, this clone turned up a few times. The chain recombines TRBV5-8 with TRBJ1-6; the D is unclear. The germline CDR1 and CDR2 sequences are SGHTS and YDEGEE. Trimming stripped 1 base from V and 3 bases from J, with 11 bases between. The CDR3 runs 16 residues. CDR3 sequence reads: CASSLILGSYNSPLHF. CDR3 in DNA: TGTGCCAGCAGCTTGATCCTGGGGAGCTATAATTCACCCCTCCACTTT.

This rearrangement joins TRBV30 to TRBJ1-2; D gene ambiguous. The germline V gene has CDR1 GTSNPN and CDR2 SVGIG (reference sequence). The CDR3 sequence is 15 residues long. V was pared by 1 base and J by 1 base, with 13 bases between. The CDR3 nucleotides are TGTGCCTGGAGTGCCCGGAACTATTTTAACTATGGCTACACCTTC. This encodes CAWSARNYFNYGYTF.